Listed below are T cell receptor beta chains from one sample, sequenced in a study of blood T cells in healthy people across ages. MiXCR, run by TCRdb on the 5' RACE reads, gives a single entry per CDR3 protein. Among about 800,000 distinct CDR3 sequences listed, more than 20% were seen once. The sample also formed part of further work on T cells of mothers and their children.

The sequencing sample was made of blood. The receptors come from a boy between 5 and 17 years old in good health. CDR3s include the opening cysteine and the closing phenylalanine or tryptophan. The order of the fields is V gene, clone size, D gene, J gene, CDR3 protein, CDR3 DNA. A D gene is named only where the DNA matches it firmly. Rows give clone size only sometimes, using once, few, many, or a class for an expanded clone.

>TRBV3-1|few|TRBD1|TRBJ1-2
CASSRLRRGTDTYGYTF
TGTGCCAGCAGCCGGCTTAGAAGGGGGACAGACACCTATGGCTACACCTTC
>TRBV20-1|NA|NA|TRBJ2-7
CSAMTRRDYVQYF
TGCAGTGCGATGACGAGGAGGGATTACGTGCAGTACTTC
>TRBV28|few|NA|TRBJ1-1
CASTTVRDTEAFF
TGTGCCAGCACGACCGTTAGGGACACTGAAGCTTTCTTT
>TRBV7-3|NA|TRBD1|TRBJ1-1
CASSKGQVGEDTEAFF
TGTGCCAGCAGCAAGGGACAGGTAGGCGAGGACACTGAAGCTTTCTTT
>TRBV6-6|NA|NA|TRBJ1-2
CASSYYQNYGYTF
TGTGCCAGCAGTTATTACCAGAACTATGGCTACACCTTC
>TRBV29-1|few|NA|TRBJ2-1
CSVEGSTYNEQFF
TGCAGCGTTGAAGGGAGCACCTACAATGAGCAGTTCTTC
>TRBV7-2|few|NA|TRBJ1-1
CASSFHREAFF
TGTGCCAGCAGCTTCCACCGTGAAGCTTTCTTT
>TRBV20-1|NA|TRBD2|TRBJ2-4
CSAFPRTSGGFDIQYF
TGCAGTGCCTTCCCACGGACTAGCGGGGGGTTTGACATTCAGTACTTC
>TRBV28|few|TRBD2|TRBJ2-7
CASSFSRTSVGEQYF
TGTGCCAGCAGTTTTTCGAGGACTAGCGTAGGCGAGCAGTACTTC
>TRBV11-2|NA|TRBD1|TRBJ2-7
CASSSIGTGVYEQYF
TGTGCCAGCAGCTCCATTGGGACAGGGGTTTACGAGCAGTACTTC
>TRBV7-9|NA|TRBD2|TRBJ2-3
CASRFLAGGPDTQYF
TGTGCCAGCAGATTCCTCGCGGGGGGGCCAGATACGCAGTATTTT
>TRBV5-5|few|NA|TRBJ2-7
CASSLAVSLYEQYF
TGTGCCAGCAGCTTGGCAGTTAGCCTCTACGAGCAGTACTTC
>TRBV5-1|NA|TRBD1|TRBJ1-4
CASSVGTGEEKLFF
TGCGCCAGCAGCGTCGGGACAGGGGAAGAAAAACTGTTTTTT
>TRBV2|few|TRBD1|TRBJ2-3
CASNPRDRGEDTQYF
TGTGCCAGCAACCCCCGGGACAGGGGAGAAGATACGCAGTATTTT
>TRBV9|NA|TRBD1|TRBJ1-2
CASSDGSRGRWYGYTF
TGTGCCAGCAGCGATGGGAGTAGGGGGCGATGGTATGGCTACACCTTC
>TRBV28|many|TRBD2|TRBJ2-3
CASSVGAGETDTQYF
TGTGCCAGCAGCGTGGGAGCGGGAGAAACAGATACGCAGTATTTT
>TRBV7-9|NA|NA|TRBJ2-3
CASSSFGTGSSTDTQYF
TGTGCCAGCAGTTCCTTCGGGACCGGCTCTAGCACAGATACGCAGTATTTT
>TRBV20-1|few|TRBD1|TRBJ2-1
CSATDRSSDEQFF
TGCAGTGCTACGGACAGGTCTTCGGATGAGCAGTTCTTC
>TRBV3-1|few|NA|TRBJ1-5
CASSQGVRDQPQHF
TGTGCCAGCAGCCAAGGAGTAAGGGATCAGCCCCAGCATTTT
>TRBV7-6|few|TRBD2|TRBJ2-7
CASAVAGGYEQYF
TGTGCCAGCGCCGTGGCGGGGGGTTACGAGCAGTACTTC
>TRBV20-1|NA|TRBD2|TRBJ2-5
CSARQLAAFQETQYF
TGCAGTGCTAGGCAGCTAGCGGCTTTCCAAGAGACCCAGTACTTC
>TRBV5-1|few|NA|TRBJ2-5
CASSTRDSGEFF
TGCGCCAGCAGCACCCGCGACTCCGGGGAGTTCTTC
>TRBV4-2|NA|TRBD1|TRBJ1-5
CASSRDRTYSNQPQHF
TGTGCCAGCTCCCGGGACAGGACCTATAGCAATCAGCCCCAGCATTTT
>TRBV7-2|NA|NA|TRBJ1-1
CASSRERNTEAFF
TGTGCCAGCAGCCGTGAACGAAACACTGAAGCTTTCTTT
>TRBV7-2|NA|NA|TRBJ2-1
CASTPSGQYNEQFF
TGTGCCAGCACCCCATCAGGGCAGTACAATGAGCAGTTCTTC
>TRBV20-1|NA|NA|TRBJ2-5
CSARVDAETQYF
TGCAGTGCTAGAGTGGACGCGGAGACCCAGTACTTC
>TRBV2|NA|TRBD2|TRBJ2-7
CASITGVRGGSYEQYF
TGTGCCAGCATTACCGGGGTGCGGGGGGGCTCCTACGAGCAGTACTTC
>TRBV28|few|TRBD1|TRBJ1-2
CASKTGGDYGYTF
TGTGCCAGCAAAACAGGGGGCGACTATGGCTACACCTTC
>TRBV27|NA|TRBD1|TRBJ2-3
CPSSDRDVTDTQYF
TGTCCCAGCAGTGACAGGGACGTAACAGATACGCAGTATTTT
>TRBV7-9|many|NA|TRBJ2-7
CASSWQNYEQYF
TGTGCCAGCAGCTGGCAGAATTACGAGCAGTACTTC
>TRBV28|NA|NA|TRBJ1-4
CASSLRYNEKLFF
TGTGCCAGCAGCCTTCGGTATAATGAAAAACTGTTTTTT
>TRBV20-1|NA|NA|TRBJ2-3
CSARVGSSVAVDTQYF
TGCAGTGCTAGAGTGGGCTCAAGTGTCGCGGTAGATACGCAGTATTTT
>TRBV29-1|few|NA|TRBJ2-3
CSVGGATDTQYF
TGCAGCGTTGGAGGGGCCACAGATACGCAGTATTTT
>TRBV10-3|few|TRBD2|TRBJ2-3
CAISEPGGQGTDTQYF
TGTGCCATCAGTGAGCCGGGGGGTCAGGGCACAGATACGCAGTATTTT
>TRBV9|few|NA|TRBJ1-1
CASSVLLNTEAFF
TGTGCCAGCAGCGTCCTTTTGAACACTGAAGCTTTCTTT
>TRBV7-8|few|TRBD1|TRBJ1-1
CASSYGTVMNTEAFF
TGTGCCAGCAGCTATGGGACAGTCATGAACACTGAAGCTTTCTTT
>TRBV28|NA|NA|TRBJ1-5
CASSSPQGDQPQHF
TGTGCCAGCAGTTCCCCCCAGGGTGATCAGCCCCAGCATTTT
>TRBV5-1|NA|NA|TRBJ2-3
CASSLMQGKTDTQYF
TGCGCCAGCAGCTTGATGCAGGGGAAGACAGATACGCAGTATTTT
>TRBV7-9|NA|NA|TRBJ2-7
CASSLGGSTPYEQYF
TGTGCCAGCAGCTTAGGCGGCAGTACACCCTACGAGCAGTACTTC
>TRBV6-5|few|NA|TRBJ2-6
CASSYSRTGANVLTF
TGTGCCAGCAGTTACTCCAGAACTGGGGCCAACGTCCTGACTTTC
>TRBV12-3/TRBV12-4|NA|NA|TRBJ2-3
CASSYLGAQYF
TGTGCCAGCAGTTACCTAGGGGCGCAGTATTTT
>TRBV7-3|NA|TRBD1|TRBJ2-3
CASSKLTGVGRDTQYF
TGTGCCAGCAGCAAACTAACAGGGGTAGGACGGGATACGCAGTATTTT
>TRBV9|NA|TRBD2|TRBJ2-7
CASSVGTSGRFSYEQYF
TGTGCCAGCAGCGTAGGAACTAGCGGGAGGTTCTCCTACGAGCAGTACTTC
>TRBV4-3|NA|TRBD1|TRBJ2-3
CASSQEGQGQYF
TGCGCCAGCAGCCAAGAGGGACAGGGGCAGTATTTT
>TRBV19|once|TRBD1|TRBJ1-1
CATWTGNTEAFF
TGTGCCACTTGGACAGGGAACACTGAAGCTTTCTTT
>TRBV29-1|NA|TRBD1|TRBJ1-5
CSVGTGKLEPQHF
TGCAGCGTCGGGACAGGGAAGTTGGAGCCCCAGCATTTT
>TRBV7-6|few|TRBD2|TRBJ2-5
CAIGAAGGSETQYF
TGTGCCATCGGGGCGGCGGGAGGGTCGGAGACCCAGTACTTC
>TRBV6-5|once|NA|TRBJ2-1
CASSWPGYNEQFF
TGTGCCAGCAGCTGGCCGGGATACAATGAGCAGTTCTTC
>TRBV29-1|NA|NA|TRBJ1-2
CSFEGINGYTF
TGCAGCTTTGAGGGAATCAATGGCTACACCTTC
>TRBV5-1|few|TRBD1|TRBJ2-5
CASSSAGTGYYQETQYF
TGCGCCAGCAGCTCAGCCGGGACAGGGTATTATCAAGAGACCCAGTACTTC